These T cell receptor beta chains were read from a single sample in a study of molecular identifiers for immune sequencing clone quantification. MiXCR was run by TCRdb on the PCR reads, yielding one entry per CDR3 protein. Here the sample spans roughly 65,000 distinct CDR3 sequences, around a sixth being singletons. The sequenced sample consisted of naive CD8+ T cells from blood, with Jurkat cell RNA spiked in. The receptors stem from a human donor in good health. Some libraries in this study had Jurkat cell RNA spiked in. Each CDR3 is given with its conserved first and last residue. The D gene is left open where the match is weak. A clone size is listed for some rows: how often the clone was seen (once, few, many), or a class if it is expanded.

abundance: many; d_gene: NA; v_gene: TRBV21-1; j_gene: TRBJ1-5; CDR3aa: CASSTPRTGGLSNQPQHF; CDR3nt: TGTGCCAGCAGCACACCGAGGACAGGGGGCTTAAGCAATCAGCCCCAGCATTTT
abundance: few; d_gene: TRBD1; v_gene: TRBV14; j_gene: TRBJ1-2; CDR3aa: CASRSGQDYGYTF; CDR3nt: TGTGCCAGCAGGTCGGGACAGGACTATGGCTACACCTTC
abundance: many; d_gene: NA; v_gene: TRBV29-1; j_gene: TRBJ2-2; CDR3aa: CSVHGGSGELFF; CDR3nt: TGCAGCGTACACGGCGGGTCCGGGGAGCTGTTTTTT
abundance: many; d_gene: NA; v_gene: TRBV7-9; j_gene: TRBJ2-1; CDR3aa: CASSSEQGGDNEQFF; CDR3nt: TGTGCCAGCAGCTCCGAGCAGGGGGGCGACAATGAGCAGTTCTTC
abundance: many; d_gene: NA; v_gene: TRBV7-2; j_gene: TRBJ2-5; CDR3aa: CASSLVARVQETQYF; CDR3nt: TGTGCCAGCAGCTTAGTGGCTCGGGTCCAAGAGACCCAGTACTTC
abundance: many; d_gene: TRBD2; v_gene: TRBV20-1; j_gene: TRBJ2-2; CDR3aa: CSARDSFRREENTGELFF; CDR3nt: TGCAGTGCTAGAGATTCCTTTCGGCGGGAGGAGAACACCGGGGAGCTGTTTTTT
abundance: many; d_gene: NA; v_gene: TRBV5-6; j_gene: TRBJ2-1; CDR3aa: CASSLSRERSYNEQFF; CDR3nt: TGTGCCAGCAGCTTGTCACGGGAGAGGTCCTACAATGAGCAGTTCTTC
abundance: many; d_gene: TRBD1; v_gene: TRBV7-2; j_gene: TRBJ1-1; CDR3aa: CASSPRQGSTEAFF; CDR3nt: TGTGCCAGCAGCCCTAGACAGGGATCCACTGAAGCTTTCTTT
abundance: NA; d_gene: NA; v_gene: TRBV12-3/TRBV12-4; j_gene: TRBJ2-3; CDR3aa: CASSLEAPDTQYF; CDR3nt: TGTGCCAGCAGTTTGGAAGCACCAGATACGCAGTATTTT
abundance: many; d_gene: NA; v_gene: TRBV4-1; j_gene: TRBJ1-4; CDR3aa: CASSQGLDEKLFF; CDR3nt: TGCGCCAGCAGCCAAGGTCTGGATGAAAAACTGTTTTTT
abundance: many; d_gene: NA; v_gene: TRBV13; j_gene: TRBJ2-4; CDR3aa: CASSLLTEQAKNIQYF; CDR3nt: TGTGCCAGCAGCTTATTAACGGAGCAAGCCAAAAACATTCAGTACTTC
abundance: many; d_gene: TRBD2; v_gene: TRBV27; j_gene: TRBJ2-2; CDR3aa: CASSRLASTGELFF; CDR3nt: TGTGCCAGCAGTCGACTAGCGAGCACCGGGGAGCTGTTTTTT
abundance: many; d_gene: NA; v_gene: TRBV29-1; j_gene: TRBJ2-7; CDR3aa: CSASFAGYYEQYF; CDR3nt: TGCAGCGCCTCCTTCGCGGGGTACTACGAGCAGTACTTC
abundance: many; d_gene: TRBD2; v_gene: TRBV25-1; j_gene: TRBJ2-7; CDR3aa: CASSEFGGGPYEQYF; CDR3nt: TGTGCCAGCAGTGAATTTGGGGGAGGGCCTTACGAGCAGTACTTC
abundance: few; d_gene: TRBD2; v_gene: TRBV11-2; j_gene: TRBJ2-3; CDR3aa: CASSTTGTSDGDTQYF; CDR3nt: TGTGCCAGCAGCACGACCGGGACTAGCGACGGAGATACGCAGTATTTT
abundance: few; d_gene: NA; v_gene: TRBV7-3; j_gene: TRBJ1-2; CDR3aa: CASSPNGRSYGYTF; CDR3nt: TGTGCCAGCAGCCCGAACGGACGGAGCTATGGCTACACCTTC
abundance: NA; d_gene: TRBD2; v_gene: TRBV2; j_gene: TRBJ2-1; CDR3aa: CASSDDPGLADRFRNEQFF; CDR3nt: TGTGCCAGCAGTGATGACCCCGGACTAGCGGACCGTTTTCGGAATGAGCAGTTCTTC
abundance: NA; d_gene: NA; v_gene: TRBV7-2; j_gene: TRBJ2-2; CDR3aa: CASSLVSRNGKLFF; CDR3nt: TGTGCCAGCAGCTTAGTTTCCAGAAACGGGAAGCTGTTTTTT
abundance: few; d_gene: TRBD2; v_gene: TRBV11-2; j_gene: TRBJ2-7; CDR3aa: CASTIAGAPYEQYF; CDR3nt: TGTGCCAGCACCATAGCGGGAGCCCCCTACGAGCAGTACTTC
abundance: many; d_gene: NA; v_gene: TRBV27; j_gene: TRBJ2-7; CDR3aa: CASSLGAARYEQYF; CDR3nt: TGTGCCAGCAGTTTAGGTGCGGCACGTTACGAGCAGTACTTC
abundance: NA; d_gene: NA; v_gene: TRBV7-2; j_gene: TRBJ2-1; CDR3aa: CASSLVAGVVNEQFF; CDR3nt: TGTGCCAGCAGCTTAGTGGCAGGGGTGGTCAATGAGCAGTTCTTC
abundance: many; d_gene: NA; v_gene: TRBV29-1; j_gene: TRBJ2-3; CDR3aa: CSVLRTPRPDTQYF; CDR3nt: TGCAGCGTTCTCAGGACCCCTCGGCCAGATACGCAGTATTTT
abundance: NA; d_gene: NA; v_gene: TRBV20-1; j_gene: TRBJ1-1; CDR3aa: CSAGTGNDGGRFLDTEAFF; CDR3nt: TGCAGTGCTGGAACGGGGAACGACGGGGGAAGATTTTTGGACACTGAAGCTTTCTTT
abundance: NA; d_gene: TRBD2; v_gene: TRBV29-1; j_gene: TRBJ2-7; CDR3aa: CSVEVTTSAEQYF; CDR3nt: TGCAGCGTTGAAGTCACAACTAGCGCCGAGCAGTACTTC
abundance: many; d_gene: NA; v_gene: TRBV6-1; j_gene: TRBJ1-4; CDR3aa: CASSDSGPSEKLFF; CDR3nt: TGTGCCAGCAGTGACTCCGGGCCATCAGAAAAACTGTTTTTT
abundance: many; d_gene: NA; v_gene: TRBV7-2; j_gene: TRBJ2-7; CDR3aa: CASSPHHKGGDYEQYF; CDR3nt: TGTGCCAGCAGCCCACATCATAAGGGAGGAGACTACGAGCAGTACTTC
abundance: many; d_gene: NA; v_gene: TRBV13; j_gene: TRBJ1-1; CDR3aa: CASSWGKNTEAFF; CDR3nt: TGTGCCAGCAGCTGGGGTAAGAACACTGAAGCTTTCTTT
abundance: many; d_gene: NA; v_gene: TRBV5-4; j_gene: TRBJ2-1; CDR3aa: CASSFSPSSAAEQFF; CDR3nt: TGTGCCAGCAGCTTTTCTCCTTCTAGCGCGGCTGAGCAGTTCTTC
abundance: NA; d_gene: NA; v_gene: TRBV6-2/TRBV6-3; j_gene: TRBJ2-7; CDR3aa: CASSQPLQYSYEQYF; CDR3nt: TGTGCCAGCAGCCAACCCCTACAATACTCCTACGAGCAGTACTTC
abundance: NA; d_gene: NA; v_gene: TRBV12-3/TRBV12-4; j_gene: TRBJ1-2; CDR3aa: CASSPAVGGGYGYTF; CDR3nt: TGTGCCAGCAGTCCCGCGGTGGGTGGTGGCTATGGCTACACCTTC
abundance: NA; d_gene: NA; v_gene: TRBV29-1; j_gene: TRBJ2-5; CDR3aa: CSVEGGNQETQYF; CDR3nt: TGCAGCGTGGAAGGAGGGAACCAAGAGACCCAGTACTTC
abundance: NA; d_gene: TRBD1; v_gene: TRBV28; j_gene: TRBJ1-3; CDR3aa: CASKRVILRGQDSGNTVYF; CDR3nt: TGTGCCAGCAAACGGGTAATTCTCCGGGGACAGGACTCTGGAAACACCGTATATTTT
abundance: many; d_gene: NA; v_gene: TRBV15; j_gene: TRBJ2-7; CDR3aa: CATSRDLQGRDEQYF; CDR3nt: TGTGCCACCAGCAGAGATTTGCAGGGACGGGACGAGCAGTACTTC
abundance: few; d_gene: NA; v_gene: TRBV27; j_gene: TRBJ2-2; CDR3aa: CASRPLGAPGELFF; CDR3nt: TGTGCCAGCAGGCCCTTAGGGGCGCCCGGGGAGCTGTTTTTT
abundance: NA; d_gene: TRBD1; v_gene: TRBV12-3/TRBV12-4; j_gene: TRBJ2-1; CDR3aa: CASSRTGMYNEQFF; CDR3nt: TGTGCCAGCAGTCGGACAGGGATGTACAATGAGCAGTTCTTC
abundance: many; d_gene: NA; v_gene: TRBV30; j_gene: TRBJ2-7; CDR3aa: CAWRGGVAEQYF; CDR3nt: TGTGCCTGGAGAGGAGGGGTGGCCGAGCAGTACTTC
abundance: many; d_gene: NA; v_gene: TRBV10-3; j_gene: TRBJ2-7; CDR3aa: CAISPGTSYEQYF; CDR3nt: TGTGCCATCAGTCCCGGGACTTCCTACGAGCAGTACTTC
abundance: few; d_gene: TRBD2; v_gene: TRBV9; j_gene: TRBJ2-1; CDR3aa: CASSLRDSGSSYNEQFF; CDR3nt: TGTGCCAGCAGCCTTCGTGATAGCGGGAGCTCCTACAATGAGCAGTTCTTC
abundance: NA; d_gene: TRBD1; v_gene: TRBV29-1; j_gene: TRBJ2-3; CDR3aa: CSVERDRVGTDTQYF; CDR3nt: TGCAGCGTTGAACGGGACAGGGTGGGCACAGATACGCAGTATTTT
abundance: many; d_gene: NA; v_gene: TRBV4-3; j_gene: TRBJ2-5; CDR3aa: CASSQVLGETQYF; CDR3nt: TGCGCCAGCAGCCAAGTTCTGGGAGAGACCCAGTACTTC
abundance: many; d_gene: TRBD2; v_gene: TRBV20-1; j_gene: TRBJ2-1; CDR3aa: CSAKPYEASGRTWDNEQFF; CDR3nt: TGCAGTGCTAAGCCCTACGAGGCTAGCGGGAGGACGTGGGACAATGAGCAGTTCTTC
abundance: many; d_gene: NA; v_gene: TRBV4-1; j_gene: TRBJ2-7; CDR3aa: CASSQEGIGLGYEQYF; CDR3nt: TGCGCCAGCAGCCAAGAGGGGATCGGGCTCGGTTACGAGCAGTACTTC
abundance: many; d_gene: NA; v_gene: TRBV11-3; j_gene: TRBJ2-5; CDR3aa: CASSSTASGSRETQYF; CDR3nt: TGTGCCAGCAGCTCGACCGCCTCAGGGTCCCGAGAGACCCAGTACTTC
abundance: NA; d_gene: TRBD1; v_gene: TRBV20-1; j_gene: TRBJ2-2; CDR3aa: CSAPPTGVVTGELFF; CDR3nt: TGCAGTGCTCCTCCGACAGGGGTTGTCACCGGGGAGCTGTTTTTT
abundance: few; d_gene: TRBD2; v_gene: TRBV6-2/TRBV6-3; j_gene: TRBJ2-7; CDR3aa: CAGTSGSSYEQYF; CDR3nt: TGTGCCGGAACTAGCGGGAGCTCCTACGAGCAGTACTTC
abundance: many; d_gene: NA; v_gene: TRBV7-8; j_gene: TRBJ2-3; CDR3aa: CASSLEGVTDTQYF; CDR3nt: TGTGCCAGCAGCTTAGAAGGGGTCACAGATACGCAGTATTTT
abundance: many; d_gene: NA; v_gene: TRBV27; j_gene: TRBJ2-3; CDR3aa: CASSLFKTDTQYF; CDR3nt: TGTGCCAGCAGTTTATTCAAGACAGATACGCAGTATTTT
abundance: many; d_gene: NA; v_gene: TRBV4-1; j_gene: TRBJ1-5; CDR3aa: CATAPQGYSNQPQHF; CDR3nt: TGCGCCACCGCCCCCCAGGGTTATAGCAATCAGCCCCAGCATTTT
abundance: many; d_gene: NA; v_gene: TRBV20-1; j_gene: TRBJ2-3; CDR3aa: CSAPRGGETDTQYF; CDR3nt: TGCAGTGCTCCAAGGGGCGGGGAGACTGATACGCAGTATTTT
abundance: few; d_gene: NA; v_gene: TRBV4-1; j_gene: TRBJ2-1; CDR3aa: CASSHQNNEQFF; CDR3nt: TGCGCCAGCAGCCACCAGAACAATGAGCAGTTCTTC
abundance: many; d_gene: TRBD1; v_gene: TRBV28; j_gene: TRBJ1-5; CDR3aa: CASSLWTGEDNQPQHF; CDR3nt: TGTGCCAGCAGTCTATGGACAGGGGAAGACAATCAGCCCCAGCATTTT
abundance: NA; d_gene: TRBD2; v_gene: TRBV5-1; j_gene: TRBJ2-1; CDR3aa: CASDVGLAGEGLDEQFF; CDR3nt: TGCGCCAGCGATGTCGGACTAGCGGGAGAAGGATTAGATGAGCAGTTCTTC
abundance: NA; d_gene: NA; v_gene: TRBV19; j_gene: TRBJ1-5; CDR3aa: CASSIGTDYQPQHF; CDR3nt: TGTGCCAGTAGTATAGGGACAGATTATCAGCCCCAGCATTTT
abundance: many; d_gene: TRBD2; v_gene: TRBV13; j_gene: TRBJ2-7; CDR3aa: CASSAPASGGYEQYF; CDR3nt: TGTGCCAGCAGCGCCCCCGCTAGCGGAGGGTACGAGCAGTACTTC
abundance: NA; d_gene: NA; v_gene: TRBV20-1; j_gene: TRBJ2-7; CDR3aa: CSARIDSNAYEQYF; CDR3nt: TGCAGTGCTAGAATAGACAGCAATGCCTACGAGCAGTACTTC
abundance: many; d_gene: NA; v_gene: TRBV18; j_gene: TRBJ2-3; CDR3aa: CASSPLSDTQYF; CDR3nt: TGTGCCAGCTCACCATTATCAGATACGCAGTATTTT
abundance: many; d_gene: TRBD1; v_gene: TRBV7-2; j_gene: TRBJ2-5; CDR3aa: CASSLIGTGLETQYF; CDR3nt: TGTGCCAGCAGCTTAATCGGGACAGGGTTGGAGACCCAGTACTTC
abundance: NA; d_gene: NA; v_gene: TRBV24-1; j_gene: TRBJ1-5; CDR3aa: CATSDRGGRQPQHF; CDR3nt: TGTGCCACCAGTGATAGAGGGGGGCGGCAGCCCCAGCATTTT
abundance: many; d_gene: NA; v_gene: TRBV27; j_gene: TRBJ1-1; CDR3aa: CASSLGAVNTEAFF; CDR3nt: TGTGCCAGCAGTTTGGGGGCAGTGAACACTGAAGCTTTCTTT
abundance: many; d_gene: NA; v_gene: TRBV5-4; j_gene: TRBJ1-3; CDR3aa: CASSLGTDSGNTIYF; CDR3nt: TGTGCCAGCAGCTTGGGGACGGACTCTGGAAACACCATATATTTT